This is a list of T cell receptor beta chains from one sample in a study of cytomegalovirus exposure and HLA in healthy donors. The data were produced by immunoSEQ multiplex PCR, yet TCRdb's version contains in-frame clones alone and is incomplete. The sample holds around 200,000 clones; roughly 85% are singletons and the top ten take 4.4%. The sequencing input was PBMCs. The source of these receptors is a woman in her thirties in good health and CMV-seropositive. Both conserved end residues are part of each CDR3. The D gene is left open where the match is weak. The size entry is marked missing in some rows and otherwise reads once, few, many or a size class.

TRBV4-2	TRBD2	TRBJ2-3	-	TGTGCCAGTCGCCCTCTGACTAGCGGGGGGCCAGATACGCAGTATTTT	CASRPLTSGGPDTQYF
TRBV6-1	TRBD1	TRBJ2-7	-	TGTGCCAGCAGTGAAGGAGGCAGGGGGCAGACCTACGAGCAGTACTTC	CASSEGGRGQTYEQYF
TRBV29-1	TRBD1	TRBJ1-2	-	TGCAGCGTTGAAAGGCCGACAGGGAGAGGCGGCTACACCTTC	CSVERPTGRGGYTF
TRBV6-1	TRBD1	TRBJ2-2	-	TGTGCCAGCAGTGAGGGGACAGGGGTAATCTCCGGGGAGCTGTTTTTT	CASSEGTGVISGELFF
TRBV27	TRBD1	TRBJ1-1	-	TGTGCCAGCAAGGACAGGGAGACCACTGAAGCTTTCTTT	CASKDRETTEAFF
TRBV27	-	TRBJ1-2	-	TGTGCCAGCAGTCAGGGGTATGGCTACACCTTC	CASSQGYGYTF
TRBV7-6	TRBD2	TRBJ2-5	few	TGTGCCAGCAGCTCGAACCCGGGACTAGCGGGAGGCATCCAAGAGACCCAGTACTTC	CASSSNPGLAGGIQETQYF
TRBV7-9	-	TRBJ2-1	few	TGTGCCAGCAGCCCCCGGGTCAGCGACAATGAGCAGTTCTTC	CASSPRVSDNEQFF
TRBV21-1	-	TRBJ1-5	-	TGTGCCAGCAGCAAATCCCGATCAGGGCTGAATCAGCCCCAGCATTTT	CASSKSRSGLNQPQHF
TRBV6-5	TRBD1	TRBJ1-1	-	TGTGCCAGCAGTTCCGACAGGGTGGGAAACACTGAAGCTTTCTTT	CASSSDRVGNTEAFF
TRBV9	-	TRBJ2-7	-	TGTGCCAGCAGCATGGAAGAGGGGGGGGAAAGCTCCTACGAGCAGTACTTC	CASSMEEGGESSYEQYF
TRBV9	-	TRBJ2-7	-	TGTGCCAGCAGCGTGGGACTTTTAGATTCCTACGAGCAGTACTTC	CASSVGLLDSYEQYF
TRBV11-2	-	TRBJ2-1	once	TGTGCCAGTTCTTATGTTGAGCAGTTCTTC	CASSYVEQFF
TRBV5-4	-	TRBJ1-2	-	TGTGCCAGCAGCACCGGGCGGGGCTATGGCTACACCTTC	CASSTGRGYGYTF
TRBV15	TRBD1	TRBJ2-7	-	TGTGCCACCAGCAGAGATTTTCCGGGACAGGGCTCCTACGAGCAGTACTTC	CATSRDFPGQGSYEQYF
TRBV29-1	-	TRBJ2-7	-	TGCAGCGTCCCCCGGGGGACGGCGGGGGAGCAGTACTTC	CSVPRGTAGEQYF
TRBV18	TRBD2	TRBJ2-1	-	TGTGCCAGCTCAATAAGACTAGCGGGAGGGGATGAGCAGTTCTTC	CASSIRLAGGDEQFF
TRBV29-1	TRBD1	TRBJ1-1	-	TGCAGCGTTAGGGACAGGACTTACACTGAAGCTTTCTTT	CSVRDRTYTEAFF
TRBV5-4	TRBD2	TRBJ2-5	-	TGTGCCAGCAGCTTGTATGCGGGGGGCCAAGAGACCCAGTACTTC	CASSLYAGGQETQYF
TRBV30	-	TRBJ2-1	-	TGTGCCTGGAGTTTCACCAGAAGCTCCTACAATGAGCAGTTCTTC	CAWSFTRSSYNEQFF
TRBV7-9	-	TRBJ1-1	-	TGTGCCAGCAGCATCGGGGGGAGGACTGAAGCTTTCTTT	CASSIGGRTEAFF
TRBV29-1	TRBD1	TRBJ1-2	-	TGCAGCGCTCAAGGGGGCCCCAACTATGGCTACACCTTC	CSAQGGPNYGYTF
TRBV6-5	TRBD1	TRBJ2-1	-	TGTGCCAGCAGTTTCGGGACAGGGGGCTTCTATGAGCAGTTCTTC	CASSFGTGGFYEQFF
TRBV2	TRBD1	TRBJ1-5	-	TGTGCCAGCAGGGGGGACAGTGGGTATAGGTCCCAGCATTTT	CASRGDSGYRSQHF
TRBV5-1	-	TRBJ2-5	once	TGCGCCAGCAGCTTGCATCTAGTTGGAAGAACAGAGACCCAGTACTTC	CASSLHLVGRTETQYF
TRBV5-1	-	TRBJ2-1	-	TGCGCCAGCAGCTCGGGGGGCGGGGCGAGGCCCGGGTACAATGAGCAGTTCTTC	CASSSGGGARPGYNEQFF
TRBV7-8	TRBD1	TRBJ1-5	-	TGTGCCAGCAGCGTTGGGACAGGTGGTAAAAATCAGCCCCAGCATTTT	CASSVGTGGKNQPQHF
TRBV30	-	TRBJ2-7	-	TGTGCCTGGAGTGTACGTCAGGGGACCTCCTACGAGCAGTACTTC	CAWSVRQGTSYEQYF
TRBV5-5	-	TRBJ2-6	-	TGTGCCAGCAGCTTATTCCTTAGCTCTGGGGCCAACGTCCTGACTTTC	CASSLFLSSGANVLTF
TRBV29-1	-	TRBJ2-2	few	TGCAGCGTTCTCGTCAGGGATAGCGGGGAGCTGTTTTTT	CSVLVRDSGELFF
TRBV10-3	TRBD1	TRBJ1-5	-	TGTGCCATCAGCAATGGACAGGGCGGTCAGCCCCAGCATTTT	CAISNGQGGQPQHF
TRBV29-1	TRBD1	TRBJ2-2	-	TGCAGCGTTGAAGCCGGGACAGGGGATACCGGGGAGCTGTTTTTT	CSVEAGTGDTGELFF
TRBV11-2	-	TRBJ1-3	-	TGTGCCAGCAGCTTAGAGGCCGAAGTCTCTGGAAACACCATATATTTT	CASSLEAEVSGNTIYF
TRBV7-9	-	TRBJ2-1	-	TGTGCCAGCATTGCGGCGGTAGATGAGCAGTTCTTC	CASIAAVDEQFF
TRBV4-1	-	TRBJ2-7	-	TGTGCCAGCAGCCAAGAAAGGGGTAGCTCCTACGAGCAGTACTTC	CASSQERGSSYEQYF
TRBV5-1	TRBD1	TRBJ1-1	-	TGCGCCAGCAGGGAGGGGGCGGACACTGAAGCTTTCTTT	CASREGADTEAFF
TRBV5-1	TRBD2	TRBJ2-5	-	TGCGCCAGCAGCTTGGAACTAGCGGGAGTCCTTTCGGCCCAGTACTTC	CASSLELAGVLSAQYF
TRBV30	-	TRBJ1-2	-	TGTGCCTTATTCACAGGGAACTATGGCTACACCTTC	CALFTGNYGYTF
TRBV10-2	TRBD2	TRBJ2-3	once	TGCGCCAGCAGAATGACTAGCGGGCCCACAGATACGCAGTATTTT	CASRMTSGPTDTQYF
TRBV29-1	TRBD2	TRBJ2-1	-	TGCAGCGCGTTACTGCACAGCGGGACCTCCTACAATGAGCAGTTCTTC	CSALLHSGTSYNEQFF
TRBV6-6	TRBD1	TRBJ2-1	-	TGTGCCAGCCTCGCAGGGGGCGCCTACAATGAGCAGTTCTTC	CASLAGGAYNEQFF